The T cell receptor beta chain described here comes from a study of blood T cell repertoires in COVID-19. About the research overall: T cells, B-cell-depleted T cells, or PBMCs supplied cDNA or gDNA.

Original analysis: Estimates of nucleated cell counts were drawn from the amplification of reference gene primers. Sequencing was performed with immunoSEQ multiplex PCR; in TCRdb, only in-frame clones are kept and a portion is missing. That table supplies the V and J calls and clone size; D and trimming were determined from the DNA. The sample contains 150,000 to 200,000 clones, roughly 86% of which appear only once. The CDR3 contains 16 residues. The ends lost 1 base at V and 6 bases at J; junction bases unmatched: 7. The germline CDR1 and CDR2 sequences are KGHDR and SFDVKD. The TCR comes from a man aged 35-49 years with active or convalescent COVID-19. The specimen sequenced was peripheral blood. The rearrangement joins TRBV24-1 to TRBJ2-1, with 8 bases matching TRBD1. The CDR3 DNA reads TGTGCCACCAGTGATTTTGACAGGGGTCCCTCCAATGAGCAGTTCTTC. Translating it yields CATSDFDRGPSNEQFF.